The present T cell receptor beta chain was sequenced within a study of Graves' ophthalmopathy and Graves' hyperthyroidism. Transcripts of RNA were the source for amplifying TCR beta CDR3 regions. Amplification began with first-round RT-PCR using HTBI primers, then second-round multiplex PCR was performed. TCRdb re-called the multiplex PCR reads with MiXCR, one entry per CDR3 protein. Of more than 1,000,000 distinct CDR3 sequences in the sample, 35% to 40% were seen once. Participants with hyperthyroidism, aged 18 to 65, were newly diagnosed with under 2 months' duration. Notes on this clonotype: Antigen: not known.

The CDR3 loop spans 15 amino acids. The junction had 12 bases not matched to a gene; V was cut back by 1 base and J by 10 bases. Germline V gene lookup returns CDR1 ENHRY and CDR2 SYGVKD. Whole-study findings and limits: For separating ophthalmopathy from stable hyperthyroidism, a 13-signature model gave approximately 90% sensitivity and roughly 79% specificity.

The sequencing input was peripheral blood or thyroid tissue (not recorded which). The J gene is TRBJ1-2, the V gene TRBV10-3; 7 bases match TRBD1. This TCR came from an adult man with Graves' hyperthyroidism. As DNA, the CDR3 is TGTGCCATCAGTGAGTACCGATCCAAGGGGACAGTCTACACCTTC. Its protein product is CAISEYRSKGTVYTF.